Reported below is one T cell receptor beta chain. Its antigen remains unidentified. The data were obtained in a study of shared clonotypes between healthy human individuals. Study background: The cohort comprised a couple of women and a few men. Their ages spanned 18 to 49 years. Three plates were used per donor for CD4 naive, three for CD4 memory, two for CD8 naive and one for CD8 memory.

The CDR3 loop spans 14 amino acids. CDR1 is LNHDA, CDR2 SQIVND, per germline (reference sequence). Trimming took off 1 base at V and 6 bases at J, with 13 bases between the two ends. Per the authors' pipeline: Filtering differed for immunoSEQ, which gave only junction sequences without quality scores. Libraries were prepared by immunoSEQ multiplex PCR; TCRdb keeps only in-frame clonotypes and omits some of them. From that table come the V and J calls and clone size; the DNA was used to work out D and trimming. Of hundreds of thousands of clones detected, 85% to 95% appear once; the ten largest clones hold over 0.095%. Terminally differentiated effector memory CD45RA+ cells were left out of the naive CD8 fraction, which was CD45RO-negative and positively selected for CCR7. Points from the study as a whole: Larger estimated richness was generally seen in naive subsets than in memory subsets.

Source material: naive CD8+ T cells sorted from blood. The V call is TRBV19, the J call TRBJ2-7; the D gene is possibly TRBD2 (6 bases). The source of this sequence is a woman in her twenties or thirties in good health. In nucleotides, the CDR3 is TGTGCCAGTAGTATAGTGGAGGGCTCCCGCGAGCAGTACTTC. This encodes CASSIVEGSREQYF.